These 29 T cell receptor beta chains were sequenced from one sample in a study of cytomegalovirus exposure and HLA in healthy donors. The study ran its PCR with 60 Vbeta and 13 Jbeta primers. Clones were read by immunoSEQ multiplex PCR, and TCRdb kept only the in-frame ones, dropping some. The sample includes approximately 79,000 clones, 77% of them seen just once. The sequenced sample was PBMCs. The receptors were gathered from a boy under 18 in good health and CMV-seronegative.

This clone came up a few times. This chain uses TRBV2 with TRBJ2-2; 8 nucleotides align to TRBD2. The V and J ends lost 7 bases and 4 bases, in that order; junction bases with no gene match: 2. Looked up from germline, CDR1 is SNHLY and CDR2 is FYNNEI. The CDR3 loop spans 13 amino acids. The CDR3 is CASIAGSTGELFF. DNA for the CDR3: TGTGCCAGCATAGCGGGAAGCACCGGGGAGCTGTTTTTT.

The chain couples TRBV27 to TRBJ2-1; 13 bases are a match to TRBD2. This CDR3 has 15 amino acids. With V trimmed by 6 bases and J by 8 bases, 7 bases remained unmatched. Germline CDR1 reads MNHEY; CDR2 reads SMNVEV (reference sequence). The CDR3 spells CASSRTSGSHHEQFF. As DNA, the CDR3 is TGTGCCAGCAGCCGGACTAGCGGGAGCCACCATGAGCAGTTCTTC.

The CDR3 region is CASSSYRGTEAFF. CDR3 in DNA: TGTGCCAGCAGCTCCTACAGGGGCACTGAAGCTTTCTTT. This chain joins TRBV7-6 and TRBJ1-1; the match to TRBD1 covers 7 bases. The V segment lost 4 bases and the J segment 4 bases; nucleotides outside the gene matches: 3. The CDR3 contains 13 residues. CDR1 is SGHVS and CDR2 is FNYEAQ in the germline V gene. The complete variable domain, with remaining parts taken from reference TRBV7-6 and TRBJ1-1, reads GAGVSQSPRYKVTKRGQDVALRCDPISGHVSLYWYRQALGQGPEFLTYFNYEAQQDKSGLPNDRFSAERPEGSISTLTIQRTEQRDSAMYRCASSSYRGTEAFFGQGTRLTVV.

This chain connects TRBV28 to TRBJ1-5; the D is unclear. With 3 bases removed from V and 0 bases from J, the gap between germline ends came to 15 bases. The CDR3 totals 17 residues. Germline values: CDR1 MDHEN, CDR2 SYDVKM. CDR3 protein: CASSFKRSSPSNQPQHF. Here the CDR3 DNA reads TGTGCCAGCAGTTTTAAGAGGTCCAGTCCTAGCAATCAGCCCCAGCATTTT.

This chain uses TRBV7-9 with TRBJ1-2; 7 bases map to TRBD1. The J segment lost 8 bases and the V segment lost 3 bases, leaving 6 bases of the junction unmatched. The CDR3 is 13 amino acids. CDR1 is SEHNR, CDR2 FQNEAQ, per germline (reference sequence). The CDR3 DNA is TGTGCCAGCAGCTTTCGACAGGGAGGAGGCTACACCTTC. It specifies CASSFRQGGGYTF. Together with reference TRBV7-9 and TRBJ1-2, the CDR3 gives the full variable domain: DTGVSQNPRHKITKRGQNVTFRCDPISEHNRLYWYRQTLGQGPEFLTYFQNEAQLEKSRLLSDRFSAERPKGSFSTLEIQRTEQGDSAMYLCASSFRQGGGYTFGSGTRLTVV.

This clone was detected once. The chain carries TRBV30 and TRBJ2-7; D ambiguous. This CDR3 comprises 12 residues. V lost 2 bases to trimming and J lost 1 base, with 6 bases between them. Germline assignment: CDR1 GTSNPN and CDR2 SVGIG (reference sequence). As DNA, the CDR3 is TGTGCCTGGAGTCCCAGGTCCTACGAGCAGTACTTC. It specifies CAWSPRSYEQYF.

The chain carries TRBV7-3 and TRBJ1-1; tentative D call: TRBD1 (6 bases). Trimming removed 7 bases at V and 2 bases at J, with 14 bases between. Germline V gene sequence: CDR1 SGHTA, CDR2 FQGTGA. This CDR3 spans 14 amino acids. The CDR3 region is CASNNRDTNTEAFF. In DNA, the CDR3 is TGTGCCAGCAACAACCGGGACACCAACACTGAAGCTTTCTTT.

The genes are TRBV19 and TRBJ1-1; D is perhaps TRBD1 (6 bases). CDR3 length: 13 amino acids. V lost 8 bases, J lost 3 bases, and 13 bases lay in between. Per germline, CDR1 LNHDA and CDR2 SQIVND (reference sequence). The CDR3, as DNA: TGTGCCAGTCAGGACGGGGGGCACACTGAAGCTTTCTTT. This gives the protein CASQDGGHTEAFF.

The gene calls are TRBV29-1 and TRBJ1-1, with 11 bases lining up with TRBD1. This CDR3 has 15 amino acids. V shed 1 base and J 5 bases; nucleotides not matched to a gene: 6. From germline, CDR1 is SQVTM and CDR2 ANQGSEA. The CDR3 DNA follows: TGCAGCGTTGAAGGGACAGGGGGCGCGAGGACTGAAGCTTTCTTT. Protein: CSVEGTGGARTEAFF.

This chain uses TRBV9 with TRBJ1-3; D gene uncertain. Germline CDR1 reads SGDLS; CDR2 reads YYNGEE. The CDR3 contains 15 residues. The V gene lost 4 bases and the J gene lost 0 bases, with 11 bases spanning the gap. The CDR3 here is CASSPRSLSGNTIYF. The CDR3, as DNA: TGTGCCAGCAGCCCCCGTTCACTCTCTGGAAACACCATATATTTT.

The V and J genes are TRBV11-3 and TRBJ2-7, with D maybe TRBD1 (5 bases). CDR1 is SGHNT and CDR2 is YENEEA in the germline V gene. The CDR3 is made up of 13 amino acids. V lost 5 bases to trimming and J lost 6 bases, with 14 bases between them. CDR3 amino acids: CASSLSTTGEQYF. DNA of the CDR3: TGTGCCAGCAGCCTCTCAACCACAGGCGAGCAGTACTTC.

This sequence joins TRBV5-4 and TRBJ1-2; 7 nucleotides match TRBD1. The germline CDR1 and CDR2 sequences are SGHNT and YYREEE (reference sequence). This CDR3 contains 15 residues. The junction had 14 bases not matched to a gene; V was cut back by 4 bases and J by 8 bases. The CDR3 loop reads CASSPQGDLPSGYTF. CDR3 in DNA: TGTGCCAGCAGCCCTCAGGGGGATCTTCCCTCCGGCTACACCTTC.

This CDR3 is CASSHEYSPYEQYF. The CDR3 coding sequence is TGTGCCAGCAGTCATGAATACAGTCCCTACGAGCAGTACTTC. The chain carries TRBV7-9 and TRBJ2-7; D gene unclear. The CDR3 contains 14 residues. Germline CDR1 SEHNR, CDR2 FQNEAQ (reference sequence). Between the trimmed V and J ends, which lost 6 bases and 2 bases, there was a span of 14 bases. The whole variable domain, remainder taken from reference TRBV7-9 and TRBJ2-7, is DTGVSQNPRHKITKRGQNVTFRCDPISEHNRLYWYRQTLGQGPEFLTYFQNEAQLEKSRLLSDRFSAERPKGSFSTLEIQRTEQGDSAMYLCASSHEYSPYEQYFGPGTRLTVT.

This clone has only one observation. V usage is TRBV30 and J usage is TRBJ1-4; D remains ambiguous. Deletions cut 2 bases from V and 8 bases from J, with 12 bases between. Per germline, CDR1 GTSNPN and CDR2 SVGIG (reference sequence). There are 13 residues in the CDR3. The chain's CDR3 is CAWSPLFEEKLFF. In nucleotides, the CDR3 is TGTGCCTGGAGTCCTCTTTTTGAGGAAAAACTGTTTTTT. Full variable domain (rest looked up from reference TRBV30 and TRBJ1-4): SQTIHQWPATLVQPVGSPLSLECTVEGTSNPNLYWYRQAAGRGLQLLFYSVGIGQISSEVPQNLSASRPQDRQFILSSKKLLLSDSGFYLCAWSPLFEEKLFFGSGTQLSVL.

This chain joins TRBV9 and TRBJ1-1, with 7 bases lining up with TRBD1. Germline CDR1 and CDR2: SGDLS and YYNGEE. The CDR3 contains 15 residues. J lost 4 bases, V lost 4 bases, and 10 bases had no gene match. The CDR3 bases are TGTGCCAGCAGCTCAGGGGGGCAGACCCGCACTGAAGCTTTCTTT. This sequence encodes CASSSGGQTRTEAFF.

The chain combines TRBV15 with TRBJ2-7, with 9 bases fitting TRBD1. CDR3 length equals 14 residues. Looked up from germline, CDR1 is LNHNV and CDR2 is YYDKDF (reference sequence). V shed 0 bases and J 9 bases; nucleotides not matched to a gene: 6. The CDR3 DNA sequence: TGTGCCACCAGCAGAGATAACAGGGGGCAGAGGCAGTACTTC. Protein product: CATSRDNRGQRQYF.

The chain employs TRBV30 and TRBJ1-3; D not certain. This CDR3 spans 14 amino acids. V was pared by 5 bases and J by 1 base, with 12 bases between. Germline CDR1 reads GTSNPN; CDR2 reads SVGIG (reference sequence). As DNA, the CDR3 is TGTGCCTGGCTGGAGGGATGGTCTGGAAACACCATATATTTT. Protein sequence: CAWLEGWSGNTIYF.

V gene TRBV21-1 combines with J gene TRBJ1-1. TRBV21-1 constitutes a pseudogene. The CDR3 runs 15 residues. The CDR3 region has the DNA TGTGCCAGCAGCAACGGGTGGGAGGGGGACACTGAAGCTTTCTTT. This translates into CASSNGWEGDTEAFF.

The chain joins TRBV7-2 to TRBJ1-1; possible D gene TRBD1, 6 bases. The germline gives CDR1 SGHTA, CDR2 FQGNSA. This CDR3 is built from 17 residues. The V and J ends lost 3 bases and 5 bases respectively, with 22 bases between them. The CDR3 spells CASSFRARGTGRTEAFF. The CDR3 coding sequence is TGTGCCAGCAGCTTTAGGGCGAGGGGTACAGGGAGAACTGAAGCTTTCTTT.

The genes are TRBV10-3 and TRBJ1-2, with 10 bases identical to TRBD1. This CDR3 has 14 residues. Germline V gene data show CDR1 as ENHRY and CDR2 as SYGVKD. Trimming at V came to 2 bases and at J to 6 bases, leaving 3 bases not matched to a gene. CDR3 loop: CAISERQGAHGYTF. DNA of the CDR3: TGTGCCATCAGTGAGCGACAGGGGGCGCATGGCTACACCTTC.

V is TRBV19 and J is TRBJ1-6, with TRBD1 matching over 7 bases. The CDR3 totals 16 residues. Germline V gene lookup returns CDR1 LNHDA and CDR2 SQIVND (reference sequence). V trimming: 7 bases; J trimming: 2 bases; junction bases outside the gene matches: 8. CDR3 sequence (DNA): TGTGCCAGTACCTCGACAGGGATCACCTATAATTCACCCCTCCACTTT. Its protein product is CASTSTGITYNSPLHF.

Turning to this clone: The junction departs from germline at one end; a sequencing error may be responsible. This rearrangement joins TRBV15 to TRBJ1-1, with 7 nucleotides matching TRBD1. This CDR3 region has 15 residues. Germline-derived CDR1 and CDR2 are LNHNV and YYDKDF (reference sequence). CDR3 amino acids: CATSRVTTGPSEGAF. The CDR3 nucleotides read TGTGCCACCAGCAGAGTGACCACGGGCCCCTCTGAGGGGGCCTTT.

The chain has TRBV7-8 and TRBJ2-7; TRBD2 aligns across 9 bases. Germline V gene lookup returns CDR1 SGHVS and CDR2 FQNEAQ. The ends lost 1 base at V and 4 bases at J; junction bases unmatched: 8. The CDR3 sequence is 16 residues long. The CDR3 DNA reads as TGTGCCAGCAGCTTAGTTTTGGGACTAGCTTTTTACGAGCAGTACTTC. Translated, it gives CASSLVLGLAFYEQYF.

The chain uses TRBV30 and TRBJ2-1, with 7 bases identical to TRBD1. V was pared by 4 bases and J by 9 bases, with 9 bases of the junction left unmatched. Germline loops: CDR1 GTSNPN, CDR2 SVGIG (reference sequence). The length of the CDR3 is 13 residues. CDR3 sequence reads: CAWKGQPVGEQFF. The CDR3 nucleotides are TGTGCCTGGAAGGGACAGCCTGTGGGTGAGCAGTTCTTC. The variable domain in full, with the rest retrieved from reference TRBV30 and TRBJ2-1, is SQTIHQWPATLVQPVGSPLSLECTVEGTSNPNLYWYRQAAGRGLQLLFYSVGIGQISSEVPQNLSASRPQDRQFILSSKKLLLSDSGFYLCAWKGQPVGEQFFGPGTRLTVL.

The gene calls are TRBV6-5 and TRBJ2-2, with 8 bases matching TRBD1. The CDR3 runs to 15 residues. Germline CDR1 reads MNHEY; CDR2 reads SVGAGI. Trimming cost V 4 bases and J 7 bases; bases outside gene matches: 8. The CDR3 nucleotides are TGTGCCAGCAGTTTCCGGACAGGGCTCGGCGGGGAGCTGTTTTTT. Its translation: CASSFRTGLGGELFF.

This rearrangement joins TRBV7-2 to TRBJ2-7; D call uncertain. The V and J ends lost 5 bases and 2 bases respectively, with 7 bases between them. The CDR3 contains 12 residues. Germline assignment: CDR1 SGHTA and CDR2 FQGNSA. CDR3 amino acids: CASSMIAYEQYF. CDR3 coding DNA: TGTGCCAGCAGCATGATAGCCTACGAGCAGTACTTC.

In this sample, this clone turned up once. The chain is built from TRBV30 and TRBJ1-2, with D hard to call. Trimming cost V 2 bases and J 4 bases, with 11 bases left between them. Germline V gives CDR1 GTSNPN, CDR2 SVGIG (reference sequence). This CDR3 contains 13 residues. CDR3 amino acids: CAWSRDGVYGYTF. CDR3 bases: TGTGCCTGGAGTCGAGACGGGGTCTATGGCTACACCTTC. The full variable domain, its missing parts supplied by reference TRBV30 and TRBJ1-2, is SQTIHQWPATLVQPVGSPLSLECTVEGTSNPNLYWYRQAAGRGLQLLFYSVGIGQISSEVPQNLSASRPQDRQFILSSKKLLLSDSGFYLCAWSRDGVYGYTFGSGTRLTVV.

This clone occurred a few times. The CDR3 DNA reads TGTGCCTGGACAACGGACAGGGTACAGACCGGGGAGCTGTTTTTT. Translation: CAWTTDRVQTGELFF. V and J are TRBV30 and TRBJ2-2, with 8 bases fitting TRBD1. V shed 4 bases and J 5 bases; nucleotides not matched to a gene: 9. Germline V gene sequence: CDR1 GTSNPN, CDR2 SVGIG (reference sequence). The CDR3 spans 15 residues. The complete variable domain, with remaining parts taken from reference TRBV30 and TRBJ2-2, reads SQTIHQWPATLVQPVGSPLSLECTVEGTSNPNLYWYRQAAGRGLQLLFYSVGIGQISSEVPQNLSASRPQDRQFILSSKKLLLSDSGFYLCAWTTDRVQTGELFFGEGSRLTVL.

In its sample, this clone was seen a few times. The chain combines TRBV29-1 with TRBJ2-7, with D possibly TRBD1 on 6 matching bases. Trimming cost V 5 bases and J 2 bases, with 13 bases left between them. Germline V lookup: CDR1 SQVTM, CDR2 ANQGSEA. This CDR3 has 13 residues. CDR3 sequence reads: CSVKGQGTYEQYF. In DNA, the CDR3 is TGCAGCGTTAAAGGTCAGGGGACCTACGAGCAGTACTTC.